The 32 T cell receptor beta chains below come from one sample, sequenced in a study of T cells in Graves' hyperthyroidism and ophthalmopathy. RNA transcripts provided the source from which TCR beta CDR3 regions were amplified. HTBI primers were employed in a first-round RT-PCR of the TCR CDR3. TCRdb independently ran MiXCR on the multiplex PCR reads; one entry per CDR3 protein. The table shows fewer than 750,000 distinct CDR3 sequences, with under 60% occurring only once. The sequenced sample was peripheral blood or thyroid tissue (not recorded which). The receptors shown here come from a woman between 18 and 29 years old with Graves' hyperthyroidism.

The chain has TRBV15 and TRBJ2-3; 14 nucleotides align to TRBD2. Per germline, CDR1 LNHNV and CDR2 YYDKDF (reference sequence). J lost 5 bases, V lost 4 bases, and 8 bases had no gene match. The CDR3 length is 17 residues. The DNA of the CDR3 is TGTGCCACCAGCATGATCGGGACTAGCGGGAGTAGAGATACGCAGTATTTT. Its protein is CATSMIGTSGSRDTQYF. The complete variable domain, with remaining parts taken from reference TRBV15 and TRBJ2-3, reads DAMVIQNPRYQVTQFGKPVTLSCSQTLNHNVMYWYQQKSSQAPKLLFHYYDKDFNNEADTPDNFQSRRPNTSFCFLDIRSPGLGDTAMYLCATSMIGTSGSRDTQYFGPGTRLTVL.

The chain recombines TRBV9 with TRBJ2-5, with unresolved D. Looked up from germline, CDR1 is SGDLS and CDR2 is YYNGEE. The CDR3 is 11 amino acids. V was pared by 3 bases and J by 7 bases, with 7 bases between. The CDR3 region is CASSDMGTQYF. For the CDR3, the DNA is TGTGCCAGCAGCGACATGGGGACCCAGTACTTC.

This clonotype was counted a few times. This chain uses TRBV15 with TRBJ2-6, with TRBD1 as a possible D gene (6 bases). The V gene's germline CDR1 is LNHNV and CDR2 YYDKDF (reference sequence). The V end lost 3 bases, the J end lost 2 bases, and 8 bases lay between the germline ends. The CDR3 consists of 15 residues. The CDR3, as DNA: TGTGCCACCAGCAGTGAGGGGGCTGGGGCCAACGTCCTGACTTTC. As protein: CATSSEGAGANVLTF.

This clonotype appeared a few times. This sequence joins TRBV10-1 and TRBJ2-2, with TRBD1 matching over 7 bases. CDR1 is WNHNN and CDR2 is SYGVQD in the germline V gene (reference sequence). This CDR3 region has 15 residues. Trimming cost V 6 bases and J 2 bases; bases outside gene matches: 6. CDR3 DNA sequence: TGCGCCAGCAGCCCGGACAGGCTCAACACCGGGGAGCTGTTTTTT. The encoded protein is CASSPDRLNTGELFF.

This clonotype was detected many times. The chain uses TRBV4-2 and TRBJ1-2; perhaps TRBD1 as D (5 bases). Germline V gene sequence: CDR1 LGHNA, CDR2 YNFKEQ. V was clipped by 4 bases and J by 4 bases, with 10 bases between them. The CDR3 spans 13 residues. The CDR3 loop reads CASSPTQGYGYTF. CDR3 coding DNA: TGTGCCAGCAGCCCCACCCAGGGCTATGGCTACACCTTC.

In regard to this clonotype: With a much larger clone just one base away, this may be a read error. The CDR3 nucleotides read TGCGCCAGCAGCCGTCCCGGGACTACCTTAGGGGAGCAGTACTTC. Protein sequence: CASSRPGTTLGEQYF. This sequence joins TRBV4-3 and TRBJ2-7; 7 bases line up with TRBD2. The V segment lost 4 bases and the J segment 7 bases; nucleotides outside the gene matches: 13. The CDR3 is made up of 15 amino acids. Looked up from germline, CDR1 is LGHNA and CDR2 is YSLEER.

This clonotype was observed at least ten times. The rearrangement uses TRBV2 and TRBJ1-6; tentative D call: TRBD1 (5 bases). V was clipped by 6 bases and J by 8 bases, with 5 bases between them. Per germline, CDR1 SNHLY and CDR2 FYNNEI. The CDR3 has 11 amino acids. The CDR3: CASRGDSPLHF. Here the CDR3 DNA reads TGTGCCAGCAGGGGGGATTCACCCCTCCACTTT.

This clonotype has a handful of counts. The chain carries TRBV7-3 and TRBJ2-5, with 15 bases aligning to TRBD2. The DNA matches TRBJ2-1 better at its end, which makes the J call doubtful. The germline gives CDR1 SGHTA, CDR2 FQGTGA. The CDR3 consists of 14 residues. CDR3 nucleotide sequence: TGTGCCAGCAGCCGTGGACTAGCGGGAGGGGAGCAGTTCTTC. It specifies CASSRGLAGGEQFF.

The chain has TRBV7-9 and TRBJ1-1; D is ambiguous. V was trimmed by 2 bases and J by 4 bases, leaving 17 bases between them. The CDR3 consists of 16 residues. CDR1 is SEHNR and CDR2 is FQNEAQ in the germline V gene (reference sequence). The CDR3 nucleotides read TGTGCCAGCAGCTTAACAACTAGCGGGAGTAGCACTGAAGCTTTCTTT. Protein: CASSLTTSGSSTEAFF. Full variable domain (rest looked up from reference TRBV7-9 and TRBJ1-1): DTGVSQNPRHKITKRGQNVTFRCDPISEHNRLYWYRQTLGQGPEFLTYFQNEAQLEKSRLLSDRFSAERPKGSFSTLEIQRTEQGDSAMYLCASSLTTSGSSTEAFFGQGTRLTVV.

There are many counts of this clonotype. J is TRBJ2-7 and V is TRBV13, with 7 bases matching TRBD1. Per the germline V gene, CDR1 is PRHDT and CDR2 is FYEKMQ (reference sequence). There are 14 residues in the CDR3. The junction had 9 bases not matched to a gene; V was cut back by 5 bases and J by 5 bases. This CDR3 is CASSQPGQSDEQYF. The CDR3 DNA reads TGTGCCAGCAGCCAACCGGGACAGTCGGACGAGCAGTACTTC. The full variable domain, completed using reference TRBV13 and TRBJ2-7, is AAGVIQSPRHLIKEKRETATLKCYPIPRHDTVYWYQQGPGQDPQFLISFYEKMQSDKGSIPDRFSAQQFSDYHSELNMSSLELGDSALYFCASSQPGQSDEQYFGPGTRLTVT.

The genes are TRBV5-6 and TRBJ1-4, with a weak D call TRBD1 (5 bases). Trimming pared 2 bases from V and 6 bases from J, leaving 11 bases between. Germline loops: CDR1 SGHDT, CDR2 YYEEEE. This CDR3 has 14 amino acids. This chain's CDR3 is CASSLGDADEKLFF. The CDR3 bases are TGTGCCAGCAGCTTAGGGGACGCCGATGAAAAACTGTTTTTT. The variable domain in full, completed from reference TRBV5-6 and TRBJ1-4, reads DAGVTQSPTHLIKTRGQQVTLRCSPKSGHDTVSWYQQALGQGPQFIFQYYEEEERQRGNFPDRFSGHQFPNYSSELNVNALLLGDSALYLCASSLGDADEKLFFGSGTQLSVL.

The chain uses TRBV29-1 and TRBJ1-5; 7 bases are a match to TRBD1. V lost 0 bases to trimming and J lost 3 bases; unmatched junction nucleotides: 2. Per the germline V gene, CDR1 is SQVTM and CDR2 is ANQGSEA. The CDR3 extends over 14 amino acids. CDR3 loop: CSVEEGQTNQPQHF. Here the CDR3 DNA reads TGCAGCGTTGAAGAGGGACAGACCAATCAGCCCCAGCATTTT.

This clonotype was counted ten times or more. The CDR3, as DNA: TGTGCCAGCAGCCGGGGCTACGGGGAGACCCAGTACTTC. Protein sequence: CASSRGYGETQYF. V usage is TRBV6-5 and J usage is TRBJ2-5; D may be TRBD1 or TRBD2 (5 bases each). V was cut by 6 bases and J by 5 bases, with 13 bases left in between. Germline loops: CDR1 MNHEY, CDR2 SVGAGI. This CDR3 is built from 13 residues.

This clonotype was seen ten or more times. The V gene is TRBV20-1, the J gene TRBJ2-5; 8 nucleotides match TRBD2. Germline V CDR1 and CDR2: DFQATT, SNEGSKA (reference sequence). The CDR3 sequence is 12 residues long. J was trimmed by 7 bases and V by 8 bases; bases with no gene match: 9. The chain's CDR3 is CSTTSGPGTQYF. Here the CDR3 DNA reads TGCAGTACAACTAGCGGCCCGGGGACCCAGTACTTC.

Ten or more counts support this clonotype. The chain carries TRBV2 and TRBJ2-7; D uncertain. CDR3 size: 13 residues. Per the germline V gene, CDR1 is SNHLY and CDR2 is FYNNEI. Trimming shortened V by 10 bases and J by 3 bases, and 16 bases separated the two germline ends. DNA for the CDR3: TGTGCCACCAAACCTAACCTTGACTACGAGCAGTACTTC. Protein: CATKPNLDYEQYF.

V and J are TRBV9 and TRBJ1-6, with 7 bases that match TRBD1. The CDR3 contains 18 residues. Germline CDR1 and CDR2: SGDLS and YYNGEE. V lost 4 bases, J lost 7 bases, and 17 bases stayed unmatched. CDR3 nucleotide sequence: TGTGCCAGCAGCCCCCCCGACGGGACAGCGTGGTGGAATTCACCCCTCCACTTT. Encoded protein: CASSPPDGTAWWNSPLHF.

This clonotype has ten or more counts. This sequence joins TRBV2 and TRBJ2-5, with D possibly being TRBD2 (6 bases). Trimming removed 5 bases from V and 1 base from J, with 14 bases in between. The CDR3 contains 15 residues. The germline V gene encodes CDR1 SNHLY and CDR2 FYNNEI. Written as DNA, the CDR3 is TGTGCCAGCAGTCCCCTAGCGTATCTCCAAGAGACCCAGTACTTC. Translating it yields CASSPLAYLQETQYF. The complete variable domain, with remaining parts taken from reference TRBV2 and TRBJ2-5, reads EPEVTQTPSHQVTQMGQEVILRCVPISNHLYFYWYRQILGQKVEFLVSFYNNEISEKSEIFDDQFSVERPDGSNFTLKIRSTKLEDSAMYFCASSPLAYLQETQYFGPGTRLLVL.

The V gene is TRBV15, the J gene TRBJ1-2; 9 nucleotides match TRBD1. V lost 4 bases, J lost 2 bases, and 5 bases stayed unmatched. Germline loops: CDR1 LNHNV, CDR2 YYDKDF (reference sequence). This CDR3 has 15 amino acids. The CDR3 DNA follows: TGTGCCACCAGCAATCCGGGACAGGGCAACTATGGCTACACCTTC. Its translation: CATSNPGQGNYGYTF.

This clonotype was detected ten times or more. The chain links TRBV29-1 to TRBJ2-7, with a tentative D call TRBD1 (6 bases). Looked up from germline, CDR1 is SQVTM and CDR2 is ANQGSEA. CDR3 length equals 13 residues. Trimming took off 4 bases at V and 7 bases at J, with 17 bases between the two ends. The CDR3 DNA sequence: TGCAGCGTTGCCGGCCCGGGGCAGGGGGAGCAGTACTTC. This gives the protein CSVAGPGQGEQYF.

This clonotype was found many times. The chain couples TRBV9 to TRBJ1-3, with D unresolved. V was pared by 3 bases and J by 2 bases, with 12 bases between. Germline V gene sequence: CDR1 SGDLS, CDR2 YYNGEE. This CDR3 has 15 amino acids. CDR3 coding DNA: TGTGCCAGCAGCGACCCCCGCGGGCCTGGAAACACCATATATTTT. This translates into CASSDPRGPGNTIYF.

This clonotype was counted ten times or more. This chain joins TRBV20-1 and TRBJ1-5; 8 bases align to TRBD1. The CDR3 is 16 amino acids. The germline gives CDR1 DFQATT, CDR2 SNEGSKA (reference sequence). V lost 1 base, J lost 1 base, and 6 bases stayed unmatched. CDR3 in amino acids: CSARGTGIASNQPQHF. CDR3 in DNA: TGCAGTGCTAGAGGGACAGGGATCGCCAGCAATCAGCCCCAGCATTTT.

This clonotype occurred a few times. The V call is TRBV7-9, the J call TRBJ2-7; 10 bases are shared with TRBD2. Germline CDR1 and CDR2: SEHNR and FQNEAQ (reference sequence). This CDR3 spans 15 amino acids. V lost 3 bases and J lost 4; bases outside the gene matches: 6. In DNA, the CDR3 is TGTGCCAGCAGCTTCCTAGCGGGAGAAATTTACGAGCAGTACTTC. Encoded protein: CASSFLAGEIYEQYF.

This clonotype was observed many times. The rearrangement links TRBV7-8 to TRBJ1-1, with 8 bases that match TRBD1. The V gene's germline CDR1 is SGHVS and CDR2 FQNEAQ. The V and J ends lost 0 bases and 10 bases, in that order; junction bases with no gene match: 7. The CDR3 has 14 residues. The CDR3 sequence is CASSLAGHGQGAFF. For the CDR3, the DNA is TGTGCCAGCAGCTTAGCGGGGCATGGACAGGGAGCTTTCTTT.

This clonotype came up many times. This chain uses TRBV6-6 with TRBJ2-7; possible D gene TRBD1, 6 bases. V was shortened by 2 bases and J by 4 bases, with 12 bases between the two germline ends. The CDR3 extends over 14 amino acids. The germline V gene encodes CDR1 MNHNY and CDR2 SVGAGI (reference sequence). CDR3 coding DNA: TGTGCCAGCAGTTACCGCCTGGACAGTTACGAGCAGTACTTC. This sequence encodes CASSYRLDSYEQYF.

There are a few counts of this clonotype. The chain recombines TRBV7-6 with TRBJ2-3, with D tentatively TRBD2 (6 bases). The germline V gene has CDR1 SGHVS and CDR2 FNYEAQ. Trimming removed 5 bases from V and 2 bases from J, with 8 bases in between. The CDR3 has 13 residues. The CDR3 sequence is CASSPGDTDTQYF. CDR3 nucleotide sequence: TGTGCCAGCAGCCCGGGGGACACAGATACGCAGTATTTT.

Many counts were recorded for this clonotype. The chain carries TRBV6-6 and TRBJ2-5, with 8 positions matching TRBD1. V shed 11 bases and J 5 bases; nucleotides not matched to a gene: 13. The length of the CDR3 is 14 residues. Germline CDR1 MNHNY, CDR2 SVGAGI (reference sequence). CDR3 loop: CAATKAGGAETQYF. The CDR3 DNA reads TGTGCCGCAACCAAGGCAGGGGGCGCGGAGACCCAGTACTTC.

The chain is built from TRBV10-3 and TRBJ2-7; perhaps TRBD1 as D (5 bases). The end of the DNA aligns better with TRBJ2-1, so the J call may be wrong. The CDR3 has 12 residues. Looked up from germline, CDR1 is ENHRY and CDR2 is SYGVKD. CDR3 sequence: CAINAGNNEQFF. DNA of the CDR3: TGTGCCATCAATGCAGGGAATAATGAGCAGTTCTTC.

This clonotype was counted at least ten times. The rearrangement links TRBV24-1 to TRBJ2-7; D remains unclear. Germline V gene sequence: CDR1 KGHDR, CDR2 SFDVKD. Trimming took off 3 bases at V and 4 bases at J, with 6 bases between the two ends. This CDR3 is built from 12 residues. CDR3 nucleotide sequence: TGTGCCACCAGTGATCGAGATTACGAGCAGTACTTC. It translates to CATSDRDYEQYF.

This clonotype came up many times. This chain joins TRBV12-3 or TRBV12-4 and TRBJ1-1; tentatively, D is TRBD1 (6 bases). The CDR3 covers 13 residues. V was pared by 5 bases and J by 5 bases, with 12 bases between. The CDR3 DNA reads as TGTGCCAGCAGTCTCCAGGGGTCGACTGAAGCTTTCTTT. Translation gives CASSLQGSTEAFF.

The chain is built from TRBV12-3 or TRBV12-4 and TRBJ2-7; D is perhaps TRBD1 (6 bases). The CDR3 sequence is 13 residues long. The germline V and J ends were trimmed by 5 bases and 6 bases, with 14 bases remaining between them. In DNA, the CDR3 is TGTGCCAGCAGTAAAACAGGGAGAGGCGAGCAGTACTTC. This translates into CASSKTGRGEQYF.

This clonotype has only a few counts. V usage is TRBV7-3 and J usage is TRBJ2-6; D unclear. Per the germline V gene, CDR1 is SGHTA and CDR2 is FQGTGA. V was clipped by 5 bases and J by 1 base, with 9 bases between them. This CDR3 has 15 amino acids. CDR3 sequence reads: CASSLGRSGANVLTF. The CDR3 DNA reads TGTGCCAGCAGCCTCGGAAGGTCTGGGGCCAACGTCCTGACTTTC.

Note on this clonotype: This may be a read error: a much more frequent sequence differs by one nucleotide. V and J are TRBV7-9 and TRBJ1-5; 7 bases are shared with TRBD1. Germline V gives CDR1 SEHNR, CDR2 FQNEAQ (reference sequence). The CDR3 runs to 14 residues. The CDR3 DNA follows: TGTGCCAGCAGCTTTGGGACAGCCCATCAGCCCCGGCATTTT. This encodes CASSFGTAHQPRHF.